This TCR beta chain was identified in a study of blood T cell repertoires in COVID-19. Background on the study: T cells, B-cell-depleted T cells, or PBMCs supplied cDNA or gDNA.

The participants were between roughly 18 and 100 years old and came from under 25 US areas. Cohort placement rested on clinical history that participants reported themselves. This CDR3 comprises 14 residues. With V trimmed by 4 bases and J by 0 bases, 3 bases remained unmatched. Germline V lookup: CDR1 SGHNT, CDR2 YYREEE (reference sequence). As originally analysed: Estimated nucleated cell counts came from reference gene primer amplification. Some clones are missing from TCRdb's copy, which holds only in-frame ones; the method was immunoSEQ multiplex PCR. V, J and clone size are taken as reported in that table, and D and trimming were inferred from the DNA itself. This sample has about 200,000 clones; over 75% occur once, and the top ten carry about 7%.

The rearrangement uses TRBV5-4 and TRBJ1-1; 7 bases are shared with TRBD1. The receptor comes from a woman in her 40s with acute COVID-19. Sequenced sample: PBMCs or T cells enriched from blood (not recorded which). CDR3 in amino acids: CASSPGTVNTEAFF. In nucleotides, the CDR3 is TGTGCCAGCAGCCCCGGGACAGTGAACACTGAAGCTTTCTTT.